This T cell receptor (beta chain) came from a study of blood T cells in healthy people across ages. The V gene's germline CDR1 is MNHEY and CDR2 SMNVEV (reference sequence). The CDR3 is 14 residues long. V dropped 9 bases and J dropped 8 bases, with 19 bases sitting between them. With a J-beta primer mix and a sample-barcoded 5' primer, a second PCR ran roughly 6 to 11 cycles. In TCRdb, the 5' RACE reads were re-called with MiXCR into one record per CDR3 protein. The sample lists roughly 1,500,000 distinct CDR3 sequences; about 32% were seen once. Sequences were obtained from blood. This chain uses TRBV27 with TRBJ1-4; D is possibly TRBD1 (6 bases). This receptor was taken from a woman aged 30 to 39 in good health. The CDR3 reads CASRGSRVREKLFF. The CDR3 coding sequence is TGTGCCAGTAGGGGGTCCAGGGTTCGGGAAAAACTGTTTTTT. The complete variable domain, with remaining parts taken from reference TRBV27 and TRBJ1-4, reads EAQVTQNPRYLITVTGKKLTVTCSQNMNHEYMSWYRQDPGLGLRQIYYSMNVEVTDKGDVPEGYKVSRKEKRNFPLILESPSPNQTSLYFCASRGSRVREKLFFGSGTQLSVL.